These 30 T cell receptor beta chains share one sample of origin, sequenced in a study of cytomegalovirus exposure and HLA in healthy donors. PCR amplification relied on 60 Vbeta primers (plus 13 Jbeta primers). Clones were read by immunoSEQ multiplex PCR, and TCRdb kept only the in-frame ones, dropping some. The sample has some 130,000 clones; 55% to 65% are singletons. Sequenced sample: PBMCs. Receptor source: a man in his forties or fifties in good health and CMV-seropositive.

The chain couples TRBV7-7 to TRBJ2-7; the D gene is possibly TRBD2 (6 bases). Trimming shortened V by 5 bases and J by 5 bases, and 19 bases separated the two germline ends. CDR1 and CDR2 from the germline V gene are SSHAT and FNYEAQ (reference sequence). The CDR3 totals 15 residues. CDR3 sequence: CASSLRDSGGDEQYF. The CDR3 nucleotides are TGTGCCAGCAGCCTCCGGGACTCCGGTGGAGACGAGCAGTACTTC.

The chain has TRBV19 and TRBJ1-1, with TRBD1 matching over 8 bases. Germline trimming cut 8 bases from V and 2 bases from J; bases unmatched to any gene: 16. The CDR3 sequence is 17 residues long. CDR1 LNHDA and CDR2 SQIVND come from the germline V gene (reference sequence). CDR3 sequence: CASRVSLGGQGNTEAFF. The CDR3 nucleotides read TGTGCCAGTCGGGTGTCGCTCGGAGGACAGGGCAACACTGAAGCTTTCTTT.

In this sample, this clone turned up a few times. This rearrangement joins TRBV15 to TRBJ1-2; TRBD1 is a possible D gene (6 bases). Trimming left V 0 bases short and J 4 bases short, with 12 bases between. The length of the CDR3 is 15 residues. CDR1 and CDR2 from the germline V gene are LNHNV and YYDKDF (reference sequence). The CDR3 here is CATSRDVGASYGYTF. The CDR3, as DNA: TGTGCCACCAGCAGAGATGTGGGGGCGAGCTATGGCTACACCTTC.

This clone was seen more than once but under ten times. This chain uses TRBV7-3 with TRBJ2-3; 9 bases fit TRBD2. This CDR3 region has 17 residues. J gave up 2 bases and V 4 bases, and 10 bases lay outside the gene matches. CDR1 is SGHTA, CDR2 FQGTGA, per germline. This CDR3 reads CASSSLAAGGYTDTQYF. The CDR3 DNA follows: TGTGCCAGCAGCTCCCTAGCGGCGGGAGGGTACACAGATACGCAGTATTTT.

CDR3 sequence (DNA): TGCGCCAGCACCCAGGCGGGAAGTTCACCCCTCCACTTT. It translates to CASTQAGSSPLHF. The genes are TRBV10-2 and TRBJ1-6; D call uncertain. The CDR3 loop spans 13 amino acids. Germline V gene data show CDR1 as WSHSY and CDR2 as SAAADI. V lost 7 bases to trimming and J lost 9 bases, with 13 bases between them.

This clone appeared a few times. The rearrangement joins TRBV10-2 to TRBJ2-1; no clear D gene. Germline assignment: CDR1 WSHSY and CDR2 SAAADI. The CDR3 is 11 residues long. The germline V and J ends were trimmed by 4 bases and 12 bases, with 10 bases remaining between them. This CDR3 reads CASSGPEVQFF. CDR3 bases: TGCGCCAGCAGTGGCCCTGAGGTGCAGTTCTTC.

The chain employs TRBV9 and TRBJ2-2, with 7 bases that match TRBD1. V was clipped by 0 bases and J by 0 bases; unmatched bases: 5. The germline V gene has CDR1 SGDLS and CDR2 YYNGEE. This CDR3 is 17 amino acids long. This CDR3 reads CASSVDGQVSNTGELFF. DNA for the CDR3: TGTGCCAGCAGCGTAGACGGACAGGTCTCGAACACCGGGGAGCTGTTTTTT.

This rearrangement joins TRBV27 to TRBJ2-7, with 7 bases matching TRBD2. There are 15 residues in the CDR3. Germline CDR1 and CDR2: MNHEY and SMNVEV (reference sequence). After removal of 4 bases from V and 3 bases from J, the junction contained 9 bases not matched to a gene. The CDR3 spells CASSSRAGLFYEQYF. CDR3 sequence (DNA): TGTGCCAGCAGTTCTAGAGCGGGATTATTCTACGAGCAGTACTTC.

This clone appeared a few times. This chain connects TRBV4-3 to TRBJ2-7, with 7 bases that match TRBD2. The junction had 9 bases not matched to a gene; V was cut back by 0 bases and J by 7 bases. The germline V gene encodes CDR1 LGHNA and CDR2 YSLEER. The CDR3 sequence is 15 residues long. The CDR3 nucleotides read TGCGCCAGCAGCCAAGACCCGGCGGGAGACGGTGAGCAGTACTTC. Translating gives CASSQDPAGDGEQYF.

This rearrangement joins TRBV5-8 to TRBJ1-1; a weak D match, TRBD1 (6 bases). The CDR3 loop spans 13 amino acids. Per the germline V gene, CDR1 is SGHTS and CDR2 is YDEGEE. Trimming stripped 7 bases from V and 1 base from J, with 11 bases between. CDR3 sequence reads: CASPLGQNTEAFF. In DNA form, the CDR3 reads TGTGCCAGCCCATTGGGACAGAACACTGAAGCTTTCTTT.

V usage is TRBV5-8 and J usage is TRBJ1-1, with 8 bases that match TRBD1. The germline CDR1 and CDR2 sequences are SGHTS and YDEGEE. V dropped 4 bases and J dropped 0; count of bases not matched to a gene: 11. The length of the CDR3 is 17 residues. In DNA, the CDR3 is TGTGCCAGCAGCGCCGACAGGGGCCGAGGGGTGAACACTGAAGCTTTCTTT. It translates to CASSADRGRGVNTEAFF.

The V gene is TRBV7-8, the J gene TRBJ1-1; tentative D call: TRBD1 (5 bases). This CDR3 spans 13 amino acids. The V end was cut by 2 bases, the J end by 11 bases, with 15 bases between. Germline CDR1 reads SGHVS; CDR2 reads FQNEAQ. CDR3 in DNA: TGTGCCAGCAGCTTACGGGTGCAGGGCATGGCTTTCTTT. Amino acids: CASSLRVQGMAFF. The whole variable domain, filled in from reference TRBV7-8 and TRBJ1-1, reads GAGVSQSPRYKVAKRGQDVALRCDPISGHVSLFWYQQALGQGPEFLTYFQNEAQLDKSGLPSDRFFAERPEGSVSTLKIQRTQQEDSAVYLCASSLRVQGMAFFGQGTRLTVV.

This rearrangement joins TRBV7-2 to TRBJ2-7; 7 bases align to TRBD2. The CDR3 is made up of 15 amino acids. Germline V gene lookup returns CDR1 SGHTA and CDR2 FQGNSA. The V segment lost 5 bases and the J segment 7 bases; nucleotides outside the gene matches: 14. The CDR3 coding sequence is TGTGCCAGCAGCCCCGGGGGGAGGATCGCCTTGGAGCAGTACTTC. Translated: CASSPGGRIALEQYF.

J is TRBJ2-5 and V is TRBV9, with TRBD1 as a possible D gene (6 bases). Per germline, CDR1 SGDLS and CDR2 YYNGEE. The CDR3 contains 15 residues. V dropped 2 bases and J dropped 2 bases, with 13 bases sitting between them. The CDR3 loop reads CASSVFGTTQETQYF. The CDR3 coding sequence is TGTGCCAGCAGCGTTTTCGGGACAACACAAGAGACCCAGTACTTC.

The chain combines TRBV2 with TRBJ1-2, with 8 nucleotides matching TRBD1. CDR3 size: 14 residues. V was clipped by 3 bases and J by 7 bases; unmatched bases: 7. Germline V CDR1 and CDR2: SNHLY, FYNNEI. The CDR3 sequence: CASSDGDRFGGYTF. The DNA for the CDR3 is TGTGCCAGCAGTGACGGGGACAGGTTCGGTGGCTACACCTTC.

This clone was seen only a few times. CDR3 sequence: CASSSYPPVDARRVYNSPLHF. CDR3 DNA sequence: TGTGCCAGCAGTTCATACCCCCCCGTGGATGCAAGGAGGGTGTATAATTCACCCCTCCACTTT. The chain uses TRBV28 and TRBJ1-6, with D hard to call. The V gene's germline CDR1 is MDHEN and CDR2 SYDVKM. V was shortened by 4 bases and J by 4 bases, with 29 bases between the two germline ends. CDR3 size: 21 residues.

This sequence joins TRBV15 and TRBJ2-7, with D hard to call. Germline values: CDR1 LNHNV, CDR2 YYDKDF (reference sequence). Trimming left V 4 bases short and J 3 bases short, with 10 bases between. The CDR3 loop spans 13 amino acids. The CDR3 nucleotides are TGTGCCACCAGCACCGGTGTTGGCTACGAGCAGTACTTC. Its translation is CATSTGVGYEQYF.

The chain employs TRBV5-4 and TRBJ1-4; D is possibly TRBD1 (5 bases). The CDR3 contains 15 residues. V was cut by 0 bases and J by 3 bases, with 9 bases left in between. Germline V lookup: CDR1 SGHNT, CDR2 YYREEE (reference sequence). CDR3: CASSLAGFSNEKLFF. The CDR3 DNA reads TGTGCCAGCAGCTTGGCAGGGTTTTCTAATGAAAAACTGTTTTTT.

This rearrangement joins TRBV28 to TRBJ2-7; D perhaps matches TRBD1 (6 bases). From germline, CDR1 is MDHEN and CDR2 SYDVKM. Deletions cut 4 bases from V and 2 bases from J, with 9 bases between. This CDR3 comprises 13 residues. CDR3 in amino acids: CASSSGATYEQYF. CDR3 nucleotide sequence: TGTGCCAGCAGTTCAGGGGCGACCTACGAGCAGTACTTC.

In nucleotides, the CDR3 is TGTGCCAGCAGCTTTCTTGATCATAGGACAGGGGGTAGAGCTTTCTTT. Its protein is CASSFLDHRTGGRAFF. V is TRBV5-6 and J is TRBJ1-1; 10 nucleotides line up with TRBD1. The CDR3 contains 16 residues. CDR1 is SGHDT and CDR2 is YYEEEE in the germline V gene. Unmatched junction bases numbered 14, after V lost 2 bases and J lost 10 bases.

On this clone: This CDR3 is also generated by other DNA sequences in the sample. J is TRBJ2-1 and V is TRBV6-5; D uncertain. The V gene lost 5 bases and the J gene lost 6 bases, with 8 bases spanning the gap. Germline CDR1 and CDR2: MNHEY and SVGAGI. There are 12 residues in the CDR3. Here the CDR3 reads CASSPDSNEQFF. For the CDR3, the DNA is TGTGCCAGCAGTCCAGACTCCAATGAGCAGTTCTTC.

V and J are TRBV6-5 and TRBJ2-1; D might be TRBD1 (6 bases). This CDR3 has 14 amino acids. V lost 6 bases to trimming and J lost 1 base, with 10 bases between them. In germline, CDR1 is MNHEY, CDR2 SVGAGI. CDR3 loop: CASSDRPSYNEQFF. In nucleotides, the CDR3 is TGTGCCAGCAGCGACAGGCCTTCCTACAATGAGCAGTTCTTC.

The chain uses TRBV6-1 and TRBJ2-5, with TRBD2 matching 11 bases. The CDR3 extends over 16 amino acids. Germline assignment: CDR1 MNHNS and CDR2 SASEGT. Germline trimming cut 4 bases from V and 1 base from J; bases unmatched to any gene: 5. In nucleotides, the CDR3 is TGTGCCAGCAGTGGGTCTAGCGGGAGGAGCCAAGAGACCCAGTACTTC. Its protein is CASSGSSGRSQETQYF.

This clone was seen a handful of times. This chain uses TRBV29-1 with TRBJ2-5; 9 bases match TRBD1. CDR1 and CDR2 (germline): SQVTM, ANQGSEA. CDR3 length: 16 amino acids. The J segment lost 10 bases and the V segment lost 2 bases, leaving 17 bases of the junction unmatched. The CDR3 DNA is TGCAGCGTTGAACGGCTTCAGACAGGGGGGCGCAAATACCAGTACTTC. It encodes CSVERLQTGGRKYQYF.

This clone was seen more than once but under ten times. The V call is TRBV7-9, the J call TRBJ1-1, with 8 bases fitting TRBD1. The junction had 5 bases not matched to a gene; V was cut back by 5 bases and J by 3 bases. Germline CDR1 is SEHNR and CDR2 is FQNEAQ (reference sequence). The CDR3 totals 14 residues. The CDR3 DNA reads TGTGCCAGCAGCCTGGGACAGGTTGACACTGAAGCTTTCTTT. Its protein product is CASSLGQVDTEAFF.

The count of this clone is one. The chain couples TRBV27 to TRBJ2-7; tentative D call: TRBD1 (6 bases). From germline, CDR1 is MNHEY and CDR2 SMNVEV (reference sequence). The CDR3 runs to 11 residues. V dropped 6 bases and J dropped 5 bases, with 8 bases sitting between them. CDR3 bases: TGTGCCAGCAGCAGGGGAAACGAGCAGTACTTC. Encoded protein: CASSRGNEQYF.

The CDR3 is CASSLTSGGLQETQYF. CDR3 DNA: TGTGCCAGCAGCTTAACTAGCGGGGGCCTACAAGAGACCCAGTACTTC. This sequence joins TRBV5-8 and TRBJ2-5; 11 bases match TRBD2. The ends lost 2 bases at V and 2 bases at J; junction bases unmatched: 5. The CDR3 contains 16 residues. CDR1 and CDR2 (germline): SGHTS, YDEGEE.

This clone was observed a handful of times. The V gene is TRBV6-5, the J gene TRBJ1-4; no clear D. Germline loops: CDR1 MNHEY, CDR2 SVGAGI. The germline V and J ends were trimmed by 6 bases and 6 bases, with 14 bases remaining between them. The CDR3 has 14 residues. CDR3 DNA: TGTGCCAGCAGCTCACTAGGACCGGATGAAAAACTGTTTTTT. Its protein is CASSSLGPDEKLFF.

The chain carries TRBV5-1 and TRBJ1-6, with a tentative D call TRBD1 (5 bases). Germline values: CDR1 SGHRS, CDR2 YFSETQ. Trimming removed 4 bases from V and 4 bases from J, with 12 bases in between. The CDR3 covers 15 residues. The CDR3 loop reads CASSIATDYNSPLHF. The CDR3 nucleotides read TGCGCCAGCAGCATCGCGACAGATTATAATTCACCCCTCCACTTT.

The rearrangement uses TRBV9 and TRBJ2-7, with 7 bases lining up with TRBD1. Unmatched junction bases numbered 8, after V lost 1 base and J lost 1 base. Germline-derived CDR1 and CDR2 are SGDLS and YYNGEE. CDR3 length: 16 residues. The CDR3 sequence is CASSVNRDSQSYEQYF. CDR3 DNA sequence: TGTGCCAGCAGCGTAAACCGGGACAGCCAATCCTACGAGCAGTACTTC. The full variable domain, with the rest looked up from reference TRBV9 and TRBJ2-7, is DSGVTQTPKHLITATGQRVTLRCSPRSGDLSVYWYQQSLDQGLQFLIQYYNGEERAKGNILERFSAQQFPDLHSELNLSSLELGDSALYFCASSVNRDSQSYEQYFGPGTRLTVT.